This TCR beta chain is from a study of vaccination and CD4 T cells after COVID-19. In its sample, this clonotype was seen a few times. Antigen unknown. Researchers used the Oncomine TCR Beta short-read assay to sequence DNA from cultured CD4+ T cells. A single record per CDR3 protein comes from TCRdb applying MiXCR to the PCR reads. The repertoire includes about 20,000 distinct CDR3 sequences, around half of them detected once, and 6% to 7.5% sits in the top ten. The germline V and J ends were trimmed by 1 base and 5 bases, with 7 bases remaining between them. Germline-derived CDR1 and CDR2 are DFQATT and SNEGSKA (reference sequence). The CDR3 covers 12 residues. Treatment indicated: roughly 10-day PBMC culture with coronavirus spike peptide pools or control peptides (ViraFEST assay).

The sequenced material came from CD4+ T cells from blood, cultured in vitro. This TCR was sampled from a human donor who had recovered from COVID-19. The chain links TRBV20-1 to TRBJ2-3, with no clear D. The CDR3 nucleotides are TGCAGTGCTAGAGGTAAAGGAGATACGCAGTATTTT. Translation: CSARGKGDTQYF.